These 15 T cell receptor beta chains were sequenced from one sample in a study of CXCR3-negative and CXCR3-positive naive CD8 T cells. It was by 5' RACE with UMI labels that the TRB cDNA libraries were prepared. TCRdb re-called the 5' RACE reads and shows each CDR3 protein once, DNA omitted. This listing includes under 85,000 distinct CDR3 sequences. Their antigens remain unidentified. Study-level results: CXCR3-positive naive cells carried more hydrophobic TRB CDR3s than CXCR3-negative ones.

Input material: naive CXCR3+ CD8+ T cells from blood. Described subset: CD45RO-CCR7+CD27+CD95- naive CD8+ T cells expressing CXCR3 (TNR3+). Source of these receptors: a human donor in good health. Some clones in this sample may be carry-over from other donors' samples.

V usage is TRBV29-1 and J usage is TRBJ2-7. This CDR3 has 13 residues. The germline V gene has CDR1 SQVTM and CDR2 ANQGSEA. This CDR3 is CSVEDGVEYEQYF.

V usage is TRBV7-9 and J usage is TRBJ2-2. Germline V gives CDR1 SEHNR, CDR2 FQNEAQ (reference sequence). The CDR3 has 16 amino acids. The CDR3: CASGFRREANTGELFF.

The CDR3 loop reads CASSYQSGPRPYEQYF. The chain carries TRBV6-5 and TRBJ2-7; TCRdb calls TRBD1, which cannot be checked without DNA. The CDR3 runs 16 residues. From germline, CDR1 is MNHEY and CDR2 SVGAGI.

J is TRBJ1-4 and V is TRBV21-1; TCRdb's D gene call, TRBD1, goes unchecked for lack of DNA. TRBV21-1 is termed a pseudogene. This CDR3 spans 21 amino acids. This CDR3 is CASSKAHQTGEGFLGNEKLFF.

The V and J genes are TRBV15 and TRBJ1-5; checking the TCRdb D call of TRBD1 is not possible without DNA. CDR1 is LNHNV and CDR2 is YYDKDF in the germline V gene (reference sequence). The CDR3 covers 14 residues. CDR3 region: CASSLGTGYVPQHF.

The V and J genes are TRBV9 and TRBJ2-7; checking the TCRdb D call of TRBD1 is not possible without DNA. The CDR3 is 13 residues long. Germline assignment: CDR1 SGDLS and CDR2 YYNGEE. CDR3 residues: CASSVEGRYEQYF.

This chain uses TRBV4-1 with TRBJ2-7. Germline CDR1 and CDR2: MGHRA and YSYEKL. CDR3 size: 16 residues. CDR3: CASSQVLASDYYEQYF.

The rearrangement uses TRBV24-1 and TRBJ2-5; TCRdb's D call of TRBD1 is untestable without DNA. There are 16 residues in the CDR3. Per the germline V gene, CDR1 is KGHDR and CDR2 is SFDVKD. The CDR3 sequence is CATSDLGQPRGETQYF.

This chain uses TRBV28 with TRBJ2-7; there is no DNA to check the TCRdb D call of TRBD1. Germline V lookup: CDR1 MDHEN, CDR2 SYDVKM. The CDR3 is 15 residues long. The CDR3 reads CASRSQGASGYEQYF.

The rearrangement links TRBV11-3 to TRBJ2-2; there is no DNA to check the TCRdb D call of TRBD2. CDR1 is SGHNT and CDR2 is YENEEA in the germline V gene. CDR3 length: 13 amino acids. The CDR3 region is CASSSLAAGELFF.

The chain couples TRBV12-5 to TRBJ2-6; absent DNA, TCRdb's TRBD1 call cannot be checked. The germline V gene has CDR1 LGHNT and CDR2 FRNRAP. The CDR3 consists of 13 residues. The chain's CDR3 is CASAGVGANVLTF.

The chain links TRBV23-1 to TRBJ2-7; TCRdb picks TRBD1, but there is no DNA to check that call. TRBV23-1 qualifies as an ORF whose function is uncertain. This CDR3 has 18 amino acids. The CDR3 here is CASSQWGRGTFRAYEQYF.

The chain has TRBV6-2 or TRBV6-3 and TRBJ2-7; TCRdb's D gene call, TRBD2, goes unchecked for lack of DNA. The CDR3 has 14 residues. CDR1 and CDR2 from the germline V gene are MNHEY and SVGEGT. The CDR3 region is CASSRAGGSYEQYF.

This chain connects TRBV29-1 to TRBJ1-4; with no DNA, the TCRdb D assignment of TRBD1 cannot be verified. Germline V CDR1 and CDR2: SQVTM, ANQGSEA. The CDR3 spans 13 residues. CDR3 region: CSVGAGHNEKLFF. Variable domain in full (rest from reference TRBV29-1 and TRBJ1-4): SAVISQKPSRDICQRGTSLTIQCQVDSQVTMMFWYRQQPGQSLTLIATANQGSEATYESGFVIDKFPISRPNLTFSTLTVSNMSPEDSSIYLCSVGAGHNEKLFFGSGTQLSVL.

V gene TRBV7-9 combines with J gene TRBJ1-5. There are 12 residues in the CDR3. CDR1 and CDR2 (germline): SEHNR, FQNEAQ (reference sequence). This CDR3 is CASSLSNQPQHF.